This T cell receptor beta chain was profiled in a study of response to subunit inactivated influenza vaccine. TCRdb fed the RT-PCR reads into MiXCR, producing one record per CDR3 protein. The sample lists roughly 520,000 distinct CDR3 sequences, approximately 24% occurring once. This clonotype has only a few counts. Its specificity is not known. Findings of the study overall: Each seasonal flu vaccination may recruit only limited new T cells, authors suggested.

The input for sequencing was CD4+ T cells sorted from PBMCs, taken 5 days after vaccination. This TCR was sampled from a man aged 50-60 years who received an inactivated influenza vaccine.

The CDR3 sequence is CASSVTGSGELFF. The CDR3 DNA follows: TGTGCCAGCAGCGTCACAGGGTCCGGGGAGCTGTTTTTT. The chain uses TRBV9 and TRBJ2-2; D possibly corresponds to TRBD1 (6 bases). The germline V gene encodes CDR1 SGDLS and CDR2 YYNGEE. V lost 2 bases, J lost 6 bases, and 8 bases lay in between. This CDR3 has 13 amino acids.